This T cell receptor beta chain was sequenced in a study of cytomegalovirus exposure and HLA in healthy donors. Across the whole study: A subsequent analysis stated that the roughly 120 validation repertoires were run on the same platform as the roughly 620 first-cohort repertoires. Study findings and constraints: Most observed TCR sequences were rare, whereas some public TCRs were detected in many donors. Cytomegalovirus status was reportedly diagnosed by the classifier with high sensitivity and specificity.

Deletions cut 2 bases from V and 1 base from J, with 18 bases between. The CDR3 is made up of 17 amino acids. Germline V gene sequence: CDR1 SGHVS, CDR2 FQNEAQ. Clones were read by immunoSEQ multiplex PCR, and TCRdb kept only the in-frame ones, dropping some. Of roughly 79,000 clones in the sample, about 92% are singletons; the top ten hold approximately 0.7%. Turning to this clone: Its antigen is not identified.

The sample consisted of PBMCs. The chain is built from TRBV7-8 and TRBJ2-7, with a weak D call TRBD1 (6 bases). This TCR came from a man aged 18 to 30 in good health and CMV-seronegative. Here the CDR3 DNA reads TGTGCCAGCAGCTTATTGTCGCTAGGACAGATGTCCTACGAGCAGTACTTC. This gives the protein CASSLLSLGQMSYEQYF. Together with reference TRBV7-8 and TRBJ2-7, the CDR3 gives the full variable domain: GAGVSQSPRYKVAKRGQDVALRCDPISGHVSLFWYQQALGQGPEFLTYFQNEAQLDKSGLPSDRFFAERPEGSVSTLKIQRTQQEDSAVYLCASSLLSLGQMSYEQYFGPGTRLTVT.